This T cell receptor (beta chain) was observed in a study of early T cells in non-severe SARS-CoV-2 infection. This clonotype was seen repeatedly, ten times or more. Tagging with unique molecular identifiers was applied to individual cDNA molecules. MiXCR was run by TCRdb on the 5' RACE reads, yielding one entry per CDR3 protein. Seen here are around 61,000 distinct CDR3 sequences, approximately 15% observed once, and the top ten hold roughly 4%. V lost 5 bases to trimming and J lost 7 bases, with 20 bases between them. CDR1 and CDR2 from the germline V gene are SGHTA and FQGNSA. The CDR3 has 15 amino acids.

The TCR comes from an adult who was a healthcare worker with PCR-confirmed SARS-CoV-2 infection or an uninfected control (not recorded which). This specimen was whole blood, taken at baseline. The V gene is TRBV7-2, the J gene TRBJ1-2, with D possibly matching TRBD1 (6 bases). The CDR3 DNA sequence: TGTGCCAGCAGCCCACCCGGGAGGGGGGACGGTGGCTACACCTTC. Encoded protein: CASSPPGRGDGGYTF. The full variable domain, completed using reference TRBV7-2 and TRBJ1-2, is GAGVSQSPSNKVTEKGKDVELRCDPISGHTALYWYRQSLGQGLEFLIYFQGNSAPDKSGLPSDRFSAERTGGSVSTLTIQRTQQEDSAVYLCASSPPGRGDGGYTFGSGTRLTVV.